The 12 T cell receptor beta chains reported below all come from one sample, sequenced in a study of blood T cell repertoires in COVID-19. TCRdb's copy holds only in-frame clones and misses some; the assay was immunoSEQ multiplex PCR. The data contain about 140,000 clones, over 60% of them singletons. Specimen: peripheral blood. The origin of the receptors is a woman older than 75 with active or convalescent COVID-19.

The chain combines TRBV24-1 with TRBJ2-1, with D possibly matching TRBD1 (6 bases). The CDR3 contains 12 residues. V was trimmed by 3 bases and J by 10 bases, leaving 9 bases between them. Germline values: CDR1 KGHDR, CDR2 SFDVKD. The DNA for the CDR3 is TGTGCCACCAGTGATAAAGGACAGGAGCAGTTCTTC. Translated, it gives CATSDKGQEQFF.

The chain employs TRBV5-6 and TRBJ1-3; D perhaps matches TRBD1 (5 bases). Germline V gene lookup returns CDR1 SGHDT and CDR2 YYEEEE. V gave up 0 bases and J gave up 2 bases, with 12 bases separating them. CDR3 length equals 16 residues. CDR3 loop: CASSLDGGRPGNTIYF. The CDR3 nucleotides read TGTGCCAGCAGCTTGGACGGGGGGAGGCCTGGAAACACCATATATTTT.

In its sample, this clone was seen a few times. V and J are TRBV6-1 and TRBJ2-7; D is perhaps TRBD2 (6 bases). The CDR3 has 16 amino acids. Per germline, CDR1 MNHNS and CDR2 SASEGT. Trimming took 0 bases from V and 0 from J, leaving 12 bases between them. This CDR3 is CASSEAASDFSYEQYF. The CDR3 DNA sequence: TGTGCCAGCAGTGAAGCGGCTAGCGACTTCTCCTACGAGCAGTACTTC.

J is TRBJ2-7 and V is TRBV18, with 10 bases lining up with TRBD2. V lost 2 bases and J lost 5; bases outside the gene matches: 9. CDR3 length: 16 residues. Germline assignment: CDR1 KGHSH and CDR2 LQKENI. As DNA, the CDR3 is TGTGCCAGCTCACCAAGGTCCGTAGCGGGGGGTCACGAGCAGTACTTC. It yields the protein CASSPRSVAGGHEQYF. Supplemented by reference TRBV18 and TRBJ2-7, the full variable domain reads NAGVMQNPRHLVRRRGQEARLRCSPMKGHSHVYWYRQLPEEGLKFMVYLQKENIIDESGMPKERFSAEFPKEGPSILRIQQVVRGDSAAYFCASSPRSVAGGHEQYFGPGTRLTVT.

The chain employs TRBV28 and TRBJ1-5; the D gene is possibly TRBD1 (6 bases). The CDR3 totals 15 residues. Germline lookup yields CDR1 MDHEN and CDR2 SYDVKM. V shed 2 bases and J shed 5 bases, with 13 bases lying between them. The CDR3 spells CASSLRGRRYQPQHF. The CDR3 nucleotides read TGTGCCAGCAGTTTAAGGGGGAGACGTTATCAGCCCCAGCATTTT.

The genes are TRBV19 and TRBJ2-7; D might be TRBD2 (6 bases). CDR1 is LNHDA and CDR2 is SQIVND in the germline V gene (reference sequence). This CDR3 has 13 residues. V was pared by 11 bases and J by 0 bases, with 14 bases between. CDR3 nucleotides: TGTGCCTTCCCTTCGGAGGGCTCCTACGAGCAGTACTTC. Translating it yields CAFPSEGSYEQYF.

The rearrangement joins TRBV3-1 (or the pseudogene TRBV3-2) to TRBJ2-1; 11 positions match TRBD2. J lost 7 bases, V lost 4 bases, and 9 bases had no gene match. The germline CDR1 and CDR2 sequences are LGHDT and YNNKEL (reference sequence). This CDR3 is 16 amino acids long. CDR3 nucleotides: TGTGCCAGCAGCCGGATAGCGGGGGGGCGTCCAAATGAGCAGTTCTTC. Translation: CASSRIAGGRPNEQFF.

This clone occurred a few times. The chain is built from TRBV30 and TRBJ2-7; tentative D call: TRBD2 (7 bases). The ends were cut back, 0 bases at V and 12 bases at J, with 15 bases in the middle. The CDR3 has 12 amino acids. The germline CDR1 and CDR2 sequences are GTSNPN and SVGIG (reference sequence). CDR3 amino acids: CAWSVRGGAGYF. The CDR3 DNA reads as TGTGCCTGGAGTGTACGTGGGGGGGCCGGGTACTTC.

This rearrangement joins TRBV18 to TRBJ1-5; TRBD1 aligns across 8 bases. The length of the CDR3 is 20 residues. CDR1 and CDR2 (germline): KGHSH, LQKENI. V lost 0 bases and J lost 4; bases outside the gene matches: 17. CDR3 loop: CASSPPSGQGYSSLNQPQHF. CDR3 sequence (DNA): TGTGCCAGCTCACCACCGTCAGGACAGGGCTACTCTTCACTGAATCAGCCCCAGCATTTT.

Only a few counts were recorded for this clone. V is TRBV6-6 and J is TRBJ1-3; D not certain. Germline V gene lookup returns CDR1 MNHNY and CDR2 SVGAGI (reference sequence). V was shortened by 0 bases and J by 6 bases, with 9 bases between the two germline ends. This CDR3 is built from 14 residues. The CDR3 nucleotides read TGTGCCAGCAGTTACTCGCGGGATTTAAACACCATATATTTT. This translates into CASSYSRDLNTIYF.

The rearrangement links TRBV6-5 to TRBJ1-5; perhaps TRBD1 as D (5 bases). Trimming took off 7 bases at V and 5 bases at J, with 12 bases between the two ends. Germline-derived CDR1 and CDR2 are MNHEY and SVGAGI. The CDR3 totals 13 residues. The CDR3 coding sequence is TGTGCCAGCACCACAGGTCTAGATCAGCCCCAGCATTTT. It encodes CASTTGLDQPQHF.

The genes are TRBV10-1 and TRBJ1-1; weak D call: TRBD1 (6 bases). The CDR3 loop spans 15 amino acids. Deletions cut 3 bases from V and 1 base from J, with 12 bases between. Germline V CDR1 and CDR2: WNHNN, SYGVQD (reference sequence). The DNA of the CDR3 is TGCGCCAGCAGTGACAGGGGTTCGCCGAACACTGAAGCTTTCTTT. This codes for CASSDRGSPNTEAFF.